Shown below are 27 T cell receptor beta chains from a single sample sequenced in a study of blood T cells in healthy people across ages. A second PCR of 7 to 11 cycles used a sample-barcoded 5' primer and a J-beta primer mix. TCRdb used MiXCR to reprocess the 5' RACE reads, holding one entry per CDR3 protein. The sample lists roughly 2 million distinct CDR3 sequences; around half were seen once. The sequencing input was blood. The receptors originated from a woman between 40 and 50 years old in good health.

This clonotype has more than one count but fewer than ten. CDR3 in DNA: TGTGCCAGCAGCTTAGAAGCGGGGCATTACAATGAGCAGTTCTTC. Amino acid sequence: CASSLEAGHYNEQFF. The rearrangement joins TRBV7-9 to TRBJ2-1; 7 bases map to TRBD2. The CDR3 has 15 residues. Germline V gene data show CDR1 as SEHNR and CDR2 as FQNEAQ (reference sequence). The V and J ends lost 1 base and 4 bases, in that order; junction bases with no gene match: 4.

The CDR3, as DNA: TGTGCCAGCAGTCCGACAGCGCACCAGGGCGAGACCCAGTACTTC. It encodes CASSPTAHQGETQYF. V and J are TRBV12-3 or TRBV12-4 and TRBJ2-7; D might be TRBD1 (5 bases). Gene TRBJ2-5 matches the end of the DNA better, so the J call may be wrong. The CDR3 loop spans 15 amino acids.

The rearrangement joins TRBV20-1 to TRBJ2-1, with D perhaps TRBD2 (5 bases). The V and J ends lost 6 bases and 9 bases respectively, with 24 bases between them. The V gene's germline CDR1 is DFQATT and CDR2 SNEGSKA (reference sequence). The CDR3 sequence is 15 residues long. The CDR3 reads CSATMGSVPWTEQFF. Here the CDR3 DNA reads TGCAGTGCCACCATGGGGAGCGTTCCCTGGACTGAGCAGTTCTTC.

This chain joins TRBV7-9 and TRBJ2-7; a possible D gene is TRBD1 (6 bases). Trimming left V 1 base short and J 7 bases short, with 11 bases between. This CDR3 has 13 residues. CDR1 is SEHNR, CDR2 FQNEAQ, per germline (reference sequence). CDR3 DNA sequence: TGTGCCAGCAGCTTAGGACAGGAGCGTGAGCAGTACTTC. It yields the protein CASSLGQEREQYF.

DNA for the CDR3: TGTGCCAGTACCCAGGGAAAGGCCAATGAGCAGTTCTTC. Translated: CASTQGKANEQFF. The V gene is TRBV19, the J gene TRBJ2-1; D is perhaps TRBD1 (5 bases). This CDR3 is built from 13 residues. Germline CDR1 LNHDA, CDR2 SQIVND (reference sequence). The V and J ends lost 7 bases and 6 bases respectively, with 13 bases between them.

The V gene is TRBV29-1, the J gene TRBJ2-5; tentatively, D is TRBD2 (6 bases). V was clipped by 0 bases and J by 11 bases, with 22 bases between them. CDR1 SQVTM and CDR2 ANQGSEA come from the germline V gene. The CDR3 extends over 15 amino acids. CDR3 protein: CSVEDRGSSYNEQYF. As DNA, the CDR3 is TGCAGCGTTGAAGATCGGGGGAGTTCCTACAATGAGCAGTACTTC.

The chain uses TRBV6-6 and TRBJ1-2; a possible D gene is TRBD1 (6 bases). V gave up 2 bases and J gave up 2 bases, with 9 bases separating them. This CDR3 region has 14 residues. The germline V gene encodes CDR1 MNHNY and CDR2 SVGAGI (reference sequence). DNA for the CDR3: TGTGCCAGCAGTTACACCCAGGGGAACTATGGCTACACCTTC. This sequence encodes CASSYTQGNYGYTF.

The chain links TRBV7-9 to TRBJ2-1; D is uncertain. Germline-derived CDR1 and CDR2 are SEHNR and FQNEAQ (reference sequence). Trimming removed 4 bases from V and 4 bases from J, with 14 bases in between. There are 15 residues in the CDR3. The DNA for the CDR3 is TGTGCCAGCAGCTGGGCTGAGGCCGGTTACAATGAGCAGTTCTTC. Encoded protein: CASSWAEAGYNEQFF.

The chain employs TRBV6-2 or TRBV6-3 and TRBJ1-2, with 7 bases lining up with TRBD1. CDR3 length equals 13 residues. The ends lost 6 bases at V and 5 bases at J; junction bases unmatched: 6. The germline V gene has CDR1 MNHEY and CDR2 SVGEGT. CDR3 amino acids: CASRGTEHYGYTF. The CDR3 nucleotides read TGTGCCAGCAGAGGGACAGAACATTATGGCTACACCTTC.

This clonotype was counted a few times. At one end, the junction sequence differs from germline, possibly due to a read error. This chain joins TRBV20-1 and TRBJ2-1; D is uncertain. CDR1 is DFQATT and CDR2 is SNEGSKA in the germline V gene (reference sequence). The CDR3 has 15 residues. The CDR3 DNA reads as TGCAGTGCTAGACCCCCGACCGACTCCGACAATGAGCAGTTCTTC. Its protein product is CSARPPTDSDNEQFF.

The chain joins TRBV28 to TRBJ2-5; weak D call: TRBD2 (6 bases). The CDR3 spans 17 residues. CDR1 and CDR2 (germline): MDHEN, SYDVKM. The V gene lost 4 bases and the J gene lost 0 bases, with 18 bases spanning the gap. For the CDR3, the DNA is TGTGCCAGCAGTTCCCGGGAGAAAGGGGAGTACCAAGAGACCCAGTACTTC. The encoded protein is CASSSREKGEYQETQYF. Using reference TRBV28 and TRBJ2-5 for the parts outside the CDR3, the full variable domain is DVKVTQSSRYLVKRTGEKVFLECVQDMDHENMFWYRQDPGLGLRLIYFSYDVKMKEKGDIPEGYSVSREKKERFSLILESASTNQTSMYLCASSSREKGEYQETQYFGPGTRLLVL.

This sequence joins TRBV4-1 and TRBJ1-2, with 8 bases fitting TRBD1. CDR3 length equals 13 residues. Trimming at V came to 2 bases and at J to 8 bases, leaving 4 bases not matched to a gene. Germline CDR1 MGHRA, CDR2 YSYEKL. DNA for the CDR3: TGCGCCAGCAGCCAACAGGGGGCTGAGGGCTACACCTTC. It is translated as CASSQQGAEGYTF.

The V and J genes are TRBV11-2 and TRBJ2-5, with unresolved D. The CDR3 extends over 14 amino acids. Trimming stripped 3 bases from V and 8 bases from J, with 16 bases between. CDR1 and CDR2 from the germline V gene are SGHAT and FQNNGV. CDR3 sequence: CASSLTTLKKTQYF. Written as DNA, the CDR3 is TGTGCCAGCAGCTTGACGACTCTTAAGAAAACCCAGTACTTC.

This clonotype came up many times. The chain links TRBV12-3 or TRBV12-4 to TRBJ2-7; D gene unclear. Trimming pared 2 bases from V and 0 bases from J, leaving 5 bases between. This CDR3 spans 13 amino acids. In DNA, the CDR3 is TGTGCCAGCAGTTTACAGAGCTCCTACGAGCAGTACTTC. Translation: CASSLQSSYEQYF.

The sample holds a few counts of this clonotype. The chain combines TRBV20-1 with TRBJ2-1; TRBD1 matches at 8 bases. The germline V gene encodes CDR1 DFQATT and CDR2 SNEGSKA (reference sequence). CDR3 length: 14 amino acids. V lost 6 bases to trimming and J lost 8 bases; unmatched junction nucleotides: 12. CDR3 nucleotide sequence: TGCAGTGCGCCTCCGGGACAGGTGCCCGATGAGCAGTTCTTC. The encoded protein is CSAPPGQVPDEQFF.

This chain links TRBV4-2 with TRBJ2-3, with TRBD2 matching over 12 bases. From germline, CDR1 is LGHNA and CDR2 YNFKEQ. The CDR3 is 16 residues long. Trimming at V came to 4 bases and at J to 5 bases, leaving 7 bases not matched to a gene. The chain's CDR3 is CASSPWTSGKEDTQYF. CDR3 coding DNA: TGTGCCAGCAGCCCTTGGACTAGCGGGAAAGAAGATACGCAGTATTTT.

In its sample, this clonotype was seen a few times. The chain is built from TRBV4-1 and TRBJ2-5, with a tentative D call TRBD1 (5 bases). V lost 0 bases and J 2 bases, leaving 13 bases between the germline ends. Germline CDR1 and CDR2: MGHRA and YSYEKL. The CDR3 spans 16 residues. The CDR3 bases are TGCGCCAGCAGCCAAGATCATGCAGGGTTTCAAGAGACCCAGTACTTC. Translation: CASSQDHAGFQETQYF.

The CDR3 region is CSVGGILGYGYTF. CDR3 coding DNA: TGCAGCGTTGGGGGTATCCTGGGCTATGGCTACACCTTC. The chain uses TRBV29-1 and TRBJ1-2; unclear D gene. The CDR3 totals 13 residues. V was shortened by 4 bases and J by 4 bases, with 13 bases between the two germline ends. Germline V gene sequence: CDR1 SQVTM, CDR2 ANQGSEA. The whole variable domain, remainder taken from reference TRBV29-1 and TRBJ1-2, is SAVISQKPSRDICQRGTSLTIQCQVDSQVTMMFWYRQQPGQSLTLIATANQGSEATYESGFVIDKFPISRPNLTFSTLTVSNMSPEDSSIYLCSVGGILGYGYTFGSGTRLTVV.

In this sample, this clonotype turned up a few times. The CDR3 nucleotides are TGTGCCAGCAGCCCAACCCGACAGGGGGTTCGATACGAGCAGTACTTC. It specifies CASSPTRQGVRYEQYF. V usage is TRBV7-8 and J usage is TRBJ2-4, with TRBD1 matching over 9 bases. The DNA end is a closer match to TRBJ2-7, so the J assignment may be wrong. This CDR3 is built from 16 residues. Germline V gene sequence: CDR1 SGHVS, CDR2 FQNEAQ.

The chain employs TRBV6-5 and TRBJ1-2; D gene uncertain. With 0 bases removed from V and 8 bases from J, the gap between germline ends came to 16 bases. This CDR3 contains 15 residues. Germline values: CDR1 MNHEY, CDR2 SVGAGI. The CDR3 loop is CASSYSRSEAGGYTF. CDR3 sequence (DNA): TGTGCCAGCAGTTACTCTCGGTCCGAGGCGGGGGGCTACACCTTC.

V is TRBV20-1 and J is TRBJ2-3, with D uncertain. The CDR3 length is 14 residues. The germline CDR1 and CDR2 sequences are DFQATT and SNEGSKA (reference sequence). Between the trimmed V and J ends, which lost 5 bases and 4 bases, there was a span of 16 bases. CDR3 sequence reads: CSAPPGGLADTQYF. In nucleotides, the CDR3 is TGCAGTGCTCCCCCGGGTGGGCTCGCAGATACGCAGTATTTT.

J is TRBJ1-6 and V is TRBV7-9, with 11 nucleotides matching TRBD1. CDR3 size: 14 residues. J was trimmed by 8 bases and V by 4 bases; bases with no gene match: 1. Germline CDR1 SEHNR, CDR2 FQNEAQ (reference sequence). The CDR3 here is CASSWGQGDSPLHF. The CDR3, as DNA: TGTGCCAGCAGCTGGGGACAGGGGGATTCACCCCTCCACTTT.

The chain recombines TRBV7-2 with TRBJ2-3; 11 nucleotides align to TRBD2. V was clipped by 0 bases and J by 5 bases; unmatched bases: 10. The CDR3 loop spans 18 amino acids. Per germline, CDR1 SGHTA and CDR2 FQGNSA. The CDR3 loop reads CASSLAQTSGARGDTQYF. In nucleotides, the CDR3 is TGTGCCAGCAGCTTAGCCCAGACTAGCGGGGCCCGGGGAGATACGCAGTATTTT.

V usage is TRBV28 and J usage is TRBJ1-1; no clear D gene. This CDR3 region has 14 residues. Germline values: CDR1 MDHEN, CDR2 SYDVKM. The V end lost 6 bases, the J end lost 1 base, and 12 bases lay between the germline ends. The CDR3 DNA follows: TGTGCCAGCAGACAATACCAAACGAACACTGAAGCTTTCTTT. Its translation is CASRQYQTNTEAFF.

This clonotype showed up just a few times. CDR3 sequence (DNA): TGTGCCAGCAGTGAAGCTAGAGGGACCCGTAATGAAAAACTGTTTTTT. It yields the protein CASSEARGTRNEKLFF. The genes are TRBV6-1 and TRBJ1-4; tentative D call: TRBD1 (5 bases). The CDR3 spans 16 residues. V was clipped by 0 bases and J by 4 bases, with 12 bases between them. Germline CDR1 MNHNS, CDR2 SASEGT.

The V call is TRBV7-2, the J call TRBJ1-5; 8 positions agree with TRBD1. Germline loops: CDR1 SGHTA, CDR2 FQGNSA. After removal of 5 bases from V and 1 base from J, the junction contained 7 bases not matched to a gene. CDR3 length equals 16 residues. CDR3 protein: CASSAQGAMSNQPQHF. As DNA, the CDR3 is TGTGCCAGCAGCGCCCAGGGGGCTATGAGCAATCAGCCCCAGCATTTT.

The chain joins TRBV7-9 to TRBJ2-2; D call uncertain. Looked up from germline, CDR1 is SEHNR and CDR2 is FQNEAQ (reference sequence). V lost 1 base, J lost 6 bases, and 12 bases lay in between. The CDR3 has 15 residues. The DNA for the CDR3 is TGTGCCAGCAGCTTAGTGTCAACGGGTTCCGGGGAGCTGTTTTTT. It codes for CASSLVSTGSGELFF.